What follows describes a single T cell receptor (beta chain). The data originate from a study of T cell repertoires in cytomegalovirus infection. This CDR3 region has 17 residues. The germline V and J ends were trimmed by 2 bases and 2 bases, with 18 bases remaining between them. Germline CDR1 MGHRA, CDR2 YSYEKL. Using its own MiXCR run on the reads, TCRdb lists one record per CDR3 protein. Among under 200,000 distinct CDR3 sequences, 28% were seen once, and the ten largest hold about 28%. The sequencing sample was made of PBMCs. The J gene is TRBJ1-2, the V gene TRBV4-1, with a tentative D call TRBD1 (5 bases). This TCR was sampled from a human donor in good health (CMV status not recorded). Some clones in this sample may be carry-over from other donors' samples. The CDR3 DNA reads as TGCGCCAGCAGCCAAAAAGATTGGGGAGGGGACAACTATGGCTACACCTTC. Translating it yields CASSQKDWGGDNYGYTF.